These 29 T cell receptor beta chains originate from one sample sequenced in a study of T cell responses to AZD1222 COVID-19 vaccine. Some clones are missing from TCRdb's copy, which holds only in-frame ones; the method was immunoSEQ multiplex PCR. There are 150,000 to 200,000 clones in the sample; just over 90% occur only once, and roughly 1.2% lies in the top ten. The sample was peripheral blood, taken 28 days after the second AZD1222 dose. The receptors stem from an adult who received the AZD1222 COVID-19 vaccine.

This chain uses TRBV9 with TRBJ1-1; D is unclear. CDR1 is SGDLS and CDR2 is YYNGEE in the germline V gene. The V end lost 7 bases, the J end lost 0 bases, and 13 bases lay between the germline ends. This CDR3 has 14 amino acids. The CDR3 protein is CASAFQALNTEAFF. The CDR3 nucleotides are TGTGCCAGCGCGTTCCAGGCCTTGAACACTGAAGCTTTCTTT.

The gene calls are TRBV2 and TRBJ2-7; 8 positions match TRBD2. The V and J ends lost 4 bases and 5 bases, in that order; junction bases with no gene match: 7. CDR3 length: 14 amino acids. CDR1 is SNHLY and CDR2 is FYNNEI in the germline V gene. The CDR3 reads CASSVGRGLNEQYF. The DNA of the CDR3 is TGTGCCAGCAGTGTCGGGAGGGGGTTGAACGAGCAGTACTTC. Full variable domain (remainder filled in from reference TRBV2 and TRBJ2-7): EPEVTQTPSHQVTQMGQEVILRCVPISNHLYFYWYRQILGQKVEFLVSFYNNEISEKSEIFDDQFSVERPDGSNFTLKIRSTKLEDSAMYFCASSVGRGLNEQYFGPGTRLTVT.

The rearrangement joins TRBV19 to TRBJ1-1; no firm D call. Per germline, CDR1 LNHDA and CDR2 SQIVND (reference sequence). Deletions cut 5 bases from V and 0 bases from J, with 10 bases between. The CDR3 runs to 14 residues. Here the CDR3 DNA reads TGTGCCAGTAGTCCGGCTCCGCTGAACACTGAAGCTTTCTTT. Its translation: CASSPAPLNTEAFF.

The V gene is TRBV7-8, the J gene TRBJ1-3; D remains ambiguous. Germline loops: CDR1 SGHVS, CDR2 FQNEAQ. Trimming left V 1 base short and J 4 bases short, with 11 bases between. The CDR3 runs to 15 residues. The CDR3 loop reads CASSLGSSEGNTIYF. The CDR3 DNA follows: TGTGCCAGCAGCTTAGGGTCCTCGGAAGGAAACACCATATATTTT.

The chain links TRBV6-2 or TRBV6-3 to TRBJ1-5; 7 bases map to TRBD1. CDR3 length: 16 amino acids. V lost 4 bases and J lost 4; bases outside the gene matches: 10. CDR1 is MNHEY and CDR2 is SVGEGT in the germline V gene. The chain's CDR3 is CASSLGDRDKNQPQHF. The DNA of the CDR3 is TGTGCCAGCAGTTTAGGTGACAGGGATAAGAATCAGCCCCAGCATTTT.

The V call is TRBV11-2, the J call TRBJ1-1, with TRBD1 matching over 7 bases. CDR1 SGHAT and CDR2 FQNNGV come from the germline V gene. V dropped 5 bases and J dropped 1; count of bases not matched to a gene: 7. This CDR3 region has 15 residues. The CDR3 DNA is TGTGCCAGCAGCCAACGGACAGGAGGGAACACTGAAGCTTTCTTT. This gives the protein CASSQRTGGNTEAFF.

The chain links TRBV28 to TRBJ1-2, with D perhaps TRBD1 (5 bases). The CDR3 consists of 15 residues. Deletions cut 5 bases from V and 2 bases from J, with 15 bases between. Germline values: CDR1 MDHEN, CDR2 SYDVKM. The CDR3 DNA reads TGTGCCAGCAGTATCTCGCAGGGTCCAAACTATGGCTACACCTTC. It yields the protein CASSISQGPNYGYTF.

The chain employs TRBV10-3 and TRBJ1-3; D unresolved. V was cut by 0 bases and J by 2 bases, with 11 bases left in between. The CDR3 spans 16 residues. Germline CDR1 ENHRY, CDR2 SYGVKD. The CDR3 sequence is CAISESLPVPGNTIYF. CDR3 sequence (DNA): TGTGCCATCAGTGAGTCGTTGCCCGTCCCTGGAAACACCATATATTTT.

The chain carries TRBV28 and TRBJ1-5; D ambiguous. The CDR3 covers 12 residues. Per germline, CDR1 MDHEN and CDR2 SYDVKM. V was trimmed by 3 bases and J by 3 bases, leaving 3 bases between them. The CDR3 reads CASSFFNQPQHF. DNA for the CDR3: TGTGCCAGCAGTTTTTTCAATCAGCCCCAGCATTTT. Looking up the rest from reference TRBV28 and TRBJ1-5 gives the full variable domain: DVKVTQSSRYLVKRTGEKVFLECVQDMDHENMFWYRQDPGLGLRLIYFSYDVKMKEKGDIPEGYSVSREKKERFSLILESASTNQTSMYLCASSFFNQPQHFGDGTRLSIL.

This clone was seen just once. V is TRBV5-4 and J is TRBJ1-1; D unclear. The CDR3 is made up of 14 amino acids. V was shortened by 1 base and J by 0 bases, with 7 bases between the two germline ends. Per germline, CDR1 SGHNT and CDR2 YYREEE (reference sequence). In DNA, the CDR3 is TGTGCCAGCAGCTTGCCCGCTATGAACACTGAAGCTTTCTTT. Protein sequence: CASSLPAMNTEAFF.

This chain uses TRBV10-2 with TRBJ1-5; D gene uncertain. The CDR3 contains 15 residues. Germline V gene sequence: CDR1 WSHSY, CDR2 SAAADI. The V end was cut by 1 base, the J end by 2 bases, with 9 bases between. In DNA, the CDR3 is TGCGCCAGCAGTGAGTGGCTTGGCGGCAATCAGCCCCAGCATTTT. Its protein is CASSEWLGGNQPQHF.

The chain couples TRBV18 to TRBJ1-2; D possibly corresponds to TRBD1 (5 bases). This CDR3 contains 16 residues. CDR1 and CDR2 (germline): KGHSH, LQKENI. Trimming removed 2 bases at V and 8 bases at J, with 21 bases between. Here the CDR3 DNA reads TGTGCCAGCTCACCAACATCTACCGGGACGGCCAGGGGCTACACCTTC. Translated, it gives CASSPTSTGTARGYTF.

V gene TRBV2 combines with J gene TRBJ1-2; 9 bases match TRBD1. The V segment lost 9 bases and the J segment 5 bases; nucleotides outside the gene matches: 10. The CDR3 is made up of 14 amino acids. Germline CDR1 is SNHLY and CDR2 is FYNNEI. DNA for the CDR3: TGTGCCAGGACCCGAGAGACAGGGGGGTATGGCTACACCTTC. Translation gives CARTRETGGYGYTF.

The rearrangement links TRBV5-4 to TRBJ2-3, with unresolved D. The germline V gene has CDR1 SGHNT and CDR2 YYREEE (reference sequence). V lost 0 bases to trimming and J lost 2 bases, with 7 bases between them. CDR3 length equals 14 residues. CDR3 in DNA: TGTGCCAGCAGCTTGGGGGGATACACAGATACGCAGTATTTT. Encoded protein: CASSLGGYTDTQYF.

The chain employs TRBV7-6 and TRBJ1-3; D unclear. Germline CDR1 reads SGHVS; CDR2 reads FNYEAQ. With 5 bases removed from V and 0 bases from J, the gap between germline ends came to 11 bases. This CDR3 region has 15 residues. In DNA, the CDR3 is TGTGCCAGCAGCACGGACGGTGACTCTGGAAACACCATATATTTT. The encoded protein is CASSTDGDSGNTIYF.

There are a few counts of this clone. The CDR3 bases are TGTGCCAGCAGTTACCCCGGGACTAGCGGGAGATCTGAGCAGTTCTTC. This translates into CASSYPGTSGRSEQFF. V usage is TRBV28 and J usage is TRBJ2-1, with TRBD2 matching over 14 bases. There are 16 residues in the CDR3. With V trimmed by 4 bases and J by 9 bases, 8 bases remained unmatched. Germline CDR1 and CDR2: MDHEN and SYDVKM.

This clone showed up just a few times. The chain carries TRBV9 and TRBJ1-1; no clear D. This CDR3 is built from 13 residues. Looked up from germline, CDR1 is SGDLS and CDR2 is YYNGEE. The ends were cut back, 4 bases at V and 6 bases at J, with 13 bases in the middle. The CDR3 DNA reads as TGTGCCAGCAGCCCCCGGGCAATGTCTGAAGCTTTCTTT. Translating it yields CASSPRAMSEAFF.

The J gene is TRBJ1-4, the V gene TRBV27; 9 bases line up with TRBD1. The CDR3 extends over 14 amino acids. Germline V gene lookup returns CDR1 MNHEY and CDR2 SMNVEV (reference sequence). Germline trimming cut 6 bases from V and 8 bases from J; bases unmatched to any gene: 7. The CDR3, as DNA: TGTGCCAGCAGCGCAGACAGGGGGGTAGAAAAACTGTTTTTT. Protein product: CASSADRGVEKLFF.

The chain has TRBV7-2 and TRBJ2-5; TRBD1 matches 8 bases. The CDR3 loop spans 15 amino acids. The V gene's germline CDR1 is SGHTA and CDR2 FQGNSA. The V and J ends lost 5 bases and 5 bases, in that order; junction bases with no gene match: 10. The CDR3, as DNA: TGTGCCAGCAGCCTTTCAGGGGGCTTCGGGGAGACCCAGTACTTC. Protein product: CASSLSGGFGETQYF. The whole variable domain, remainder taken from reference TRBV7-2 and TRBJ2-5, is GAGVSQSPSNKVTEKGKDVELRCDPISGHTALYWYRQSLGQGLEFLIYFQGNSAPDKSGLPSDRFSAERTGGSVSTLTIQRTQQEDSAVYLCASSLSGGFGETQYFGPGTRLLVL.

The chain joins TRBV5-4 to TRBJ2-7; TRBD1 is a possible D gene (6 bases). Germline V gene sequence: CDR1 SGHNT, CDR2 YYREEE (reference sequence). The CDR3 loop spans 15 amino acids. V shed 4 bases and J shed 0 bases, with 14 bases lying between them. The CDR3 spells CASSPMGADSYEQYF. DNA of the CDR3: TGTGCCAGCAGCCCCATGGGGGCGGACTCCTACGAGCAGTACTTC.

The chain carries TRBV28 and TRBJ1-1; D remains ambiguous. The germline gives CDR1 MDHEN, CDR2 SYDVKM. CDR3 size: 12 residues. Trimming cost V 6 bases and J 2 bases, with 7 bases left between them. In nucleotides, the CDR3 is TGTGCCAGCAGCTTGGATAACACTGAAGCTTTCTTT. This codes for CASSLDNTEAFF.

This chain uses TRBV27 with TRBJ2-7; D is possibly TRBD2 (6 bases). The V gene lost 2 bases and the J gene lost 3 bases, with 14 bases spanning the gap. The CDR3 has 15 amino acids. Germline values: CDR1 MNHEY, CDR2 SMNVEV (reference sequence). The chain's CDR3 is CASSLHASEGYEQYF. The DNA of the CDR3 is TGTGCCAGCAGTTTACATGCTAGCGAGGGCTACGAGCAGTACTTC.

V is TRBV29-1 and J is TRBJ1-5; D not resolved. With 2 bases removed from V and 2 bases from J, the gap between germline ends came to 7 bases. Germline CDR1 and CDR2: SQVTM and ANQGSEA. This CDR3 is 13 amino acids long. The CDR3 DNA sequence: TGCAGCGTTGAATTCGGCGGCAATCAGCCCCAGCATTTT. It yields the protein CSVEFGGNQPQHF.

The V call is TRBV12-3 or TRBV12-4, the J call TRBJ1-1, with D maybe TRBD1 (6 bases). The V gene lost 8 bases and the J gene lost 4 bases, with 11 bases spanning the gap. The CDR3 is made up of 12 amino acids. CDR3 amino acids: CASRPRGTEAFF. Written as DNA, the CDR3 is TGTGCCAGCCGACCCAGGGGCACTGAAGCTTTCTTT.

The J gene is TRBJ2-1, the V gene TRBV5-4; maybe TRBD2 (5 bases). Trimming cost V 2 bases and J 0 bases, with 15 bases left between them. The CDR3 sequence is 17 residues long. Per germline, CDR1 SGHNT and CDR2 YYREEE (reference sequence). CDR3 region: CASSFGSAGSSYNEQFF. The CDR3, as DNA: TGTGCCAGCAGCTTTGGTTCGGCGGGTAGCTCCTACAATGAGCAGTTCTTC.

The CDR3 region is CASSSFGRSGAFF. The CDR3 region has the DNA TGTGCCAGCAGTTCTTTCGGACGGAGCGGGGCTTTCTTT. The chain employs TRBV6-2 or TRBV6-3 and TRBJ1-1; D ambiguous. This CDR3 region has 13 residues. V dropped 4 bases and J dropped 11 bases, with 17 bases sitting between them. Germline CDR1 is MNHEY and CDR2 is SVGEGT.

The gene calls are TRBV6-9 and TRBJ1-4; tentative D call: TRBD1 (6 bases). The V and J ends lost 6 bases and 8 bases respectively, with 19 bases between them. The germline V gene encodes CDR1 MNHGY and CDR2 SVAAGI. The CDR3 loop spans 15 amino acids. DNA of the CDR3: TGTGCCAGCAGCCAAACCGACCTAAGGGGGGAAAAACTGTTTTTT. Amino acids: CASSQTDLRGEKLFF.

The chain uses TRBV6-5 and TRBJ1-5, with D perhaps TRBD1 (6 bases). The CDR3 spans 15 residues. V was trimmed by 10 bases and J by 11 bases, leaving 27 bases between them. Germline V lookup: CDR1 MNHEY, CDR2 SVGAGI. This CDR3 is CATRAVNLRRGTQHF. The CDR3 DNA sequence: TGTGCCACCCGGGCAGTCAATCTCCGGAGGGGGACCCAGCATTTT.

In this sample, this clone turned up a few times. This chain uses TRBV29-1 with TRBJ1-1; 7 bases match TRBD1. There are 13 residues in the CDR3. Per the germline V gene, CDR1 is SQVTM and CDR2 is ANQGSEA. The V segment lost 6 bases and the J segment 6 bases; nucleotides outside the gene matches: 10. CDR3 loop: CSVDTGELAEAFF. The DNA for the CDR3 is TGCAGCGTGGATACAGGGGAACTCGCTGAAGCTTTCTTT.